The T cell receptor (beta chain) under discussion was sequenced for a study of PD-1 blockade in classical Hodgkin lymphoma (dated by TCRdb to the early 2020s). The study in broad terms: Nivolumab dosing was 3 mg/kg intravenously every 2 weeks, continuing until either disease progression or unacceptable toxicity. The study used TCR beta sequencing and CyTOF to define a peripheral blood immune signature of response to PD-1 blockade in classical Hodgkin lymphoma. The research as a whole found: CD4+ but not CD8+ TCR diversity rose significantly by C4D1 (p=0.0027 vs p=0.16), most apparent in complete responders (p=0.02). Trial patients achieving complete response had baseline diversity similar to newly diagnosed patients, whereas partial responders and progressors had significantly lower diversity. The study was restricted to a single clinical trial cohort, and the causes of repertoire differences, possibly disease activity or prior therapy, were left undefined. Lower diversity was seen in patients whose nivolumab began less than 1 year after ASCT, and these patients were left out of later analyses so that immune reconstitution would not confound the results. Newly diagnosed patients were reported to have lower baseline TCR diversity than healthy donors, and relapsed/refractory patients were reported to have lower baseline TCR diversity still.

As concerns this clone: What antigen it recognizes has not been identified. No much larger clone exists at a distance of one base, and base qualities are not known.

Looking up the germline V gene yields CDR1 SGHAT and CDR2 FQNNGV. V is cut by 2 bases and J by 5 bases, and the space between the germline ends is 16 bases. The CDR3, cysteine through phenylalanine, is 15 amino acids long. The only DNA kept is the CDR3, 45 bases in frame from the first base. Genomic DNA was extracted with the Qiagen DNeasy kit from unsorted PBMCs and from negatively selected CD4+ and CD8+ fractions. Using primers that anneal to V and J segments, immunoSEQ multiplex PCR amplified the TCR beta CDR3 regions. A synthetic immune receptor repertoire was used to minimize amplification bias, and any residual bias was removed computationally once sequencing was done. The authors' pipeline ran thus. Custom Python scripts were used to quantify repertoire diversity as the Shannon entropy index. Unsorted, CD4+ and CD8+ repertoires were analyzed separately, except in combined analyses where CD4+ and CD8+ sequences were merged in silico. A clone counted as expanded when the clone's frequency after treatment rose at least 2-fold relative to C1D1, and clones undetected at baseline were given a pseudocount of 0.5. Clones with 0 or 1 copy at C1D1 were defined as singleton clones, while clones with 2 or more copies were defined as non-singleton clones. By matching protein sequences in sorted samples from the same patient, clones expanded in unsorted samples were annotated as CD4+, CD8+ or unknown. Wilcoxon tests on paired samples were used to test changes in diversity from C1D1 to C4D1. Not all clones reach the TCRdb copy of this immuneACCESS table, which keeps in-frame sequences only. Checked studies attribute under half of the gap to unresolved V genes and leave the rest unexplained. V, J and clone size were drawn from that table, and D and trimming were deduced from the DNA. The sample contains some 15,000 clones, about three quarters of them found a single time. Clones ranked in the top ten supply around 1.9% of the sample.

Sample time point, as interpreted from the label and publication: cycle 4 day 1 (C4D1), after less than seven weeks of nivolumab. All trial patients had relapsed after autologous stem cell transplantation, with cohorts A, B and C differing in prior brentuximab vedotin exposure. Using a Miltenyi CD4+ T cell isolation kit, CD4+ T cells were purified from thawed PBMCs through magnetic negative selection. A total of around 59 patients with relapsed/refractory classical Hodgkin lymphoma made up the trial cohort, and each patient's best overall response was complete response, partial response or progressive disease. Single-agent nivolumab was administered to trial patients in the multi-cohort phase II CheckMate 205 trial. Best overall response was determined by an independent review committee according to the 2007 International Working Group response criteria. Trial PBMCs were collected immediately before nivolumab initiation (C1D1) and during therapy at cycle 2 day 1 and cycle 4 day 1. Peripheral blood was collected in 8 mL Vacutainer Cell Preparation Tubes, from which PBMCs were isolated by centrifugation and then cryopreserved. Purified CD4+ and CD8+ fractions were prepared only for cases in which an additional PBMC sample was available. Magnetically labelled cells were removed on LS columns in a quadroMACS separator, and the flow-through was retained as the purified fraction.

The chain is made from TRBV11-2 and TRBJ2-7; the D gene cannot be named for sure. The clonotype was recovered from a human donor with classical Hodgkin lymphoma. The specimen comprised CD4+ T cells from blood, sampled before the fourth cycle of nivolumab. The nucleotide sequence reads as follows: TGTGCCAGCAGCTTATTTTCCGGACGTATGAACGAGCAGTACTTC. It translates as CASSLFSGRMNEQYF.